The next 11 T cell receptor beta chains were all read from a single sample in a study of breast tumors, draining lymph nodes, adjacent tissues. The lymph nodes were axillary draining lymph nodes from breast cancer patients. MiXCR was run by TCRdb on the multiplex PCR reads, yielding one entry per CDR3 protein. This sample has about 270,000 distinct CDR3 sequences, with around 30% found just once. What was sequenced was axillary lymph node tissue. These receptors originate from a female donor with breast cancer. Some clones in this sample may be carry-over from other donors' samples.

The chain is built from TRBV27 and TRBJ2-7, with D hard to call. In germline, CDR1 is MNHEY, CDR2 SMNVEV (reference sequence). Trimming shortened V by 4 bases and J by 6 bases, and 10 bases separated the two germline ends. The CDR3 loop spans 12 amino acids. DNA for the CDR3: TGTGCCAGCAGTTACGTTCTGGGCGAGCAGTACTTC. Amino acids: CASSYVLGEQYF.

About this clonotype: The DNA is left out, because the CDR3 cannot be placed on it with certainty; the CDR3 is given as TCRdb lists it. CDR3 region: CASSFYICSARALGTGYEQYF. The V and J genes are TRBV7-2 and TRBJ2-7; the table's D gene call, TRBD1, was not cross checked with the DNA. The CDR3 numbers 21 amino acids, ends counted. Germline-derived CDR1 and CDR2 are SGHTA and FQGNSA.

This clonotype occurred many times. The chain carries TRBV19 and TRBJ1-5; D uncertain. The V end lost 2 bases, the J end lost 6 bases, and 11 bases lay between the germline ends. CDR3 size: 14 residues. Germline-derived CDR1 and CDR2 are LNHDA and SQIVND (reference sequence). CDR3 DNA: TGTGCCAGTAGTATAACGGGCGCGGGTCAGCCCCAGCATTTT. Encoded protein: CASSITGAGQPQHF.

This clonotype was seen just once. This may arise from a read error, as a much more abundant clone is one base away. The V and J genes are TRBV6-2 or TRBV6-3 and TRBJ2-7; 10 bases agree with TRBD2. The V gene's germline CDR1 is MNHEY and CDR2 SVGEGT. The CDR3 is 16 amino acids. The CDR3 protein is CASSRQGLAPFNEQHF. The CDR3 coding sequence is TGTGCCAGCAGTCGCCAGGGACTAGCGCCGTTTAACGAGCAGCACTTC.

This clonotype was recorded at least ten times. This chain connects TRBV12-3 or TRBV12-4 to TRBJ2-2; 8 bases are shared with TRBD1. The CDR3 is 17 amino acids. The J segment lost 0 bases and the V segment lost 3 bases, leaving 6 bases of the junction unmatched. In DNA form, the CDR3 reads TGTGCCAGCAGTTTCGCCTCAGGGGGCGCGAACACCGGGGAGCTGTTTTTT. Translation: CASSFASGGANTGELFF.

This chain uses TRBV27 with TRBJ2-1, with TRBD2 as a possible D gene (5 bases). V dropped 7 bases and J dropped 5 bases, with 18 bases sitting between them. The germline V gene encodes CDR1 MNHEY and CDR2 SMNVEV (reference sequence). CDR3 size: 15 residues. The CDR3 is CASIIVRAGHNEQFF. CDR3 DNA sequence: TGTGCCAGCATTATTGTGAGGGCCGGGCACAATGAGCAGTTCTTC.

V gene TRBV7-2 combines with J gene TRBJ2-2; no clear D gene. The CDR3 is 15 residues long. Trimming cost V 8 bases and J 0 bases, with 13 bases left between them. The germline V gene encodes CDR1 SGHTA and CDR2 FQGNSA. The CDR3 DNA follows: TGTGCCAGCGGCGCGACCGACGCGAACACCGGGGAGCTGTTTTTT. It translates to CASGATDANTGELFF.

This clonotype was counted at least ten times. The chain has TRBV4-1 and TRBJ2-5, with TRBD2 identical over 7 bases. With 4 bases clipped from V and 4 bases from J, the junction kept 15 bases outside the gene matches. The CDR3 has 17 residues. Germline V gene sequence: CDR1 MGHRA, CDR2 YSYEKL. CDR3 amino acids: CASSPRAGGRAPETQYF. The CDR3 nucleotides read TGCGCCAGCAGCCCCCGTGCAGGTGGGAGGGCCCCAGAGACCCAGTACTTC.

This clonotype was seen ten or more times. This chain links TRBV19 with TRBJ2-3; no clear D gene. Trimming removed 8 bases from V and 0 bases from J, with 6 bases in between. The CDR3 runs 12 residues. Per the germline V gene, CDR1 is LNHDA and CDR2 is SQIVND (reference sequence). CDR3 DNA sequence: TGTGCCAGTGGTCAGAGCACAGATACGCAGTATTTT. Its translation is CASGQSTDTQYF. Full variable domain (missing parts from reference TRBV19 and TRBJ2-3): DGGITQSPKYLFRKEGQNVTLSCEQNLNHDAMYWYRQDPGQGLRLIYYSQIVNDFQKGDIAEGYSVSREKKESFPLTVTSAQKNPTAFYLCASGQSTDTQYFGPGTRLTVL.

A few counts support this clonotype. The gene calls are TRBV6-6 and TRBJ2-2; perhaps TRBD1 as D (5 bases). V lost 5 bases and J 0 bases, leaving 13 bases between the germline ends. The CDR3 totals 16 residues. Germline CDR1 reads MNHNY; CDR2 reads SVGAGI (reference sequence). The CDR3 DNA follows: TGTGCCAGCAGTCCCCAGGGCTGTGCGAACACCGGGGAGCTGTTTTTT. This gives the protein CASSPQGCANTGELFF.

The chain links TRBV6-4 to TRBJ2-1; TRBD2 matches 7 bases. The CDR3 has 12 residues. Germline trimming cut 7 bases from V and 10 bases from J; bases unmatched to any gene: 7. Germline CDR1 is MRHNA and CDR2 is SNTAGT. Here the CDR3 reads CASTGRREEQFF. In nucleotides, the CDR3 is TGTGCCAGCACGGGGCGGCGGGAGGAGCAGTTCTTC.